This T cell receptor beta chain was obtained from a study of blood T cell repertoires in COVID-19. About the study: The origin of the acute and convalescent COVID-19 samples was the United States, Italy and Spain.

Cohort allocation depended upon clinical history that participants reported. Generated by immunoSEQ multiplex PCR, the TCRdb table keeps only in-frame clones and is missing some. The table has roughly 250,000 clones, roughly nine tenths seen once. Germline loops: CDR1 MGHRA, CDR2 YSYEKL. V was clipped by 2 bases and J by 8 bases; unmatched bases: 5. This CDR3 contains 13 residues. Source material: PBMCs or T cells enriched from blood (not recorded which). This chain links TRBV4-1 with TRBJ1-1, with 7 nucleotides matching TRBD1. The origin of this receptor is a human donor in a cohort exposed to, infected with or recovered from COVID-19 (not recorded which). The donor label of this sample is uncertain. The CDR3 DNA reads TGCGCCAGCAGCCAACTACAGGGGAAGGAAGCTTTCTTT. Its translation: CASSQLQGKEAFF.